Below, 27 T cell receptor beta chains from the same sample are listed, as sequenced in a study of early stage breast cancer tumors. This table comes from immunoSEQ multiplex PCR, and its TCRdb copy is limited to in-frame clones, with some not included. The sample has tens of thousands of clones, roughly 80% seen once; the top ten hold 3.5%. Sequencing was done on a sample of blood. All receptors come from a person aged 55 to 70 with breast cancer.

This chain joins TRBV5-1 and TRBJ2-5; a weak D match, TRBD1 (5 bases). V dropped 0 bases and J dropped 4 bases, with 7 bases sitting between them. The CDR3 has 13 amino acids. Germline V gene sequence: CDR1 SGHRS, CDR2 YFSETQ. CDR3 DNA sequence: TGCGCCAGCAGCTTGGGGCAGGGAGAGACCCAGTACTTC. Protein product: CASSLGQGETQYF.

The CDR3 region is CATSRDGGFISQAFF. The CDR3 bases are TGTGCCACCAGCAGAGATGGGGGTTTCATCAGCCAAGCTTTCTTT. The chain employs TRBV15 and TRBJ1-1, with a possible D match to TRBD1 (5 bases). The CDR3 loop spans 15 amino acids. V lost 0 bases, J lost 9 bases, and 17 bases lay in between. Germline-derived CDR1 and CDR2 are LNHNV and YYDKDF (reference sequence).

This sequence joins TRBV15 and TRBJ2-3; 10 bases fit TRBD2. Germline V gene sequence: CDR1 LNHNV, CDR2 YYDKDF (reference sequence). The trim removed 1 base at V and 1 base at J, leaving 8 bases unmatched. The CDR3 length is 18 residues. In DNA form, the CDR3 reads TGTGCCACCAGCAGAGCTAGAGGGACTAGCGAACGCACAGATACGCAGTATTTT. Protein product: CATSRARGTSERTDTQYF.

The V and J genes are TRBV2 and TRBJ1-1; 10 bases fit TRBD1. CDR3 length equals 14 residues. Germline V gives CDR1 SNHLY, CDR2 FYNNEI. Trimming cost V 4 bases and J 6 bases; bases outside gene matches: 5. The CDR3 here is CASSVEDRGSEAFF. The CDR3 DNA reads as TGTGCCAGCAGTGTTGAGGACAGGGGGTCTGAAGCTTTCTTT. Combining the CDR3 with reference TRBV2 and TRBJ1-1 gives the whole variable domain EPEVTQTPSHQVTQMGQEVILRCVPISNHLYFYWYRQILGQKVEFLVSFYNNEISEKSEIFDDQFSVERPDGSNFTLKIRSTKLEDSAMYFCASSVEDRGSEAFFGQGTRLTVV.

This clone was detected once. The chain combines TRBV10-3 with TRBJ1-1; the match to TRBD1 covers 9 bases. The V gene's germline CDR1 is ENHRY and CDR2 SYGVKD. CDR3 length: 16 residues. V trimming: 6 bases; J trimming: 1 base; junction bases outside the gene matches: 9. CDR3: CAISPGQGRGNTEAFF. The DNA of the CDR3 is TGTGCCATCAGCCCGGGACAGGGACGTGGGAACACTGAAGCTTTCTTT.

V usage is TRBV18 and J usage is TRBJ2-5; 11 bases are shared with TRBD1. The CDR3 is 14 amino acids. V lost 3 bases and J lost 6; bases outside the gene matches: 3. Germline V gene sequence: CDR1 KGHSH, CDR2 LQKENI. CDR3 region: CASSPGQGGKTQYF. Here the CDR3 DNA reads TGTGCCAGCTCACCGGGACAGGGGGGAAAGACCCAGTACTTC.

This chain links TRBV6-1 with TRBJ2-2; possible D gene TRBD2, 7 bases. The CDR3 is 15 residues long. Germline CDR1 MNHNS, CDR2 SASEGT. V was pared by 6 bases and J by 4 bases, with 15 bases between. The CDR3 DNA sequence: TGTGCCAGCAGCCTAGGGGGGGCAGTCACCGGGGAGCTGTTTTTT. Translated, it gives CASSLGGAVTGELFF.

The rearrangement links TRBV6-4 to TRBJ2-7, with 8 bases matching TRBD2. The CDR3 spans 14 residues. Germline lookup yields CDR1 MRHNA and CDR2 SNTAGT. The junction had 9 bases not matched to a gene; V was cut back by 8 bases and J by 3 bases. The CDR3 protein is CASWRGGFRYEQYF. The CDR3 DNA is TGTGCCAGCTGGCGCGGGGGGTTCCGCTACGAGCAGTACTTC.

The J gene is TRBJ2-2, the V gene TRBV6-5, with a weak D call TRBD1 (6 bases). Germline V gene data show CDR1 as MNHEY and CDR2 as SVGAGI. The V and J ends lost 5 bases and 4 bases respectively, with 8 bases between them. The length of the CDR3 is 13 residues. The CDR3 region is CASSHRATGELFF. The CDR3 region has the DNA TGTGCCAGCAGTCACAGGGCCACCGGGGAGCTGTTTTTT.

The rearrangement uses TRBV10-3 and TRBJ1-5; D perhaps matches TRBD1 (6 bases). The CDR3 is 13 residues long. The germline V gene encodes CDR1 ENHRY and CDR2 SYGVKD. V dropped 11 bases and J dropped 5 bases, with 16 bases sitting between them. The CDR3: CALRAGVDQPQHF. The DNA for the CDR3 is TGTGCCCTCCGGGCAGGGGTTGATCAGCCCCAGCATTTT.

The rearrangement joins TRBV6-6 to TRBJ2-3; either TRBD1 or TRBD2 may supply D (5 bases each). The CDR3 has 15 amino acids. Germline V gives CDR1 MNHNY, CDR2 SVGAGI (reference sequence). Deletions cut 0 bases from V and 2 bases from J, with 9 bases between. The CDR3 region has the DNA TGTGCCAGCAGTTACTCGGGGGAGCCCACAGATACGCAGTATTTT. Translated: CASSYSGEPTDTQYF.

This clone was detected once. V usage is TRBV7-2 and J usage is TRBJ2-3; a possible D gene is TRBD2 (6 bases). The CDR3 runs 15 residues. V was shortened by 2 bases and J by 3 bases, with 12 bases between the two germline ends. CDR1 and CDR2 from the germline V gene are SGHTA and FQGNSA. This CDR3 is CASSLLGSGTDTQYF. DNA of the CDR3: TGTGCCAGCAGCTTACTCGGGAGTGGGACAGATACGCAGTATTTT.

The rearrangement uses TRBV29-1 and TRBJ1-1; perhaps TRBD1 as D (5 bases). From germline, CDR1 is SQVTM and CDR2 ANQGSEA. The V end lost 7 bases, the J end lost 1 base, and 10 bases lay between the germline ends. This CDR3 has 12 amino acids. The CDR3 coding sequence is TGCAGCGGGTACAGGACGAACACTGAAGCTTTCTTT. Amino acid sequence: CSGYRTNTEAFF.

The chain is built from TRBV9 and TRBJ2-5, with D unresolved. With 0 bases removed from V and 3 bases from J, the gap between germline ends came to 6 bases. The germline V gene has CDR1 SGDLS and CDR2 YYNGEE. The CDR3 is made up of 13 amino acids. CDR3 protein: CASSVGLKETQYF. The CDR3 nucleotides are TGTGCCAGCAGCGTAGGACTGAAAGAGACCCAGTACTTC.

This chain connects TRBV28 to TRBJ2-5; TRBD2 matches at 8 bases. This CDR3 has 15 residues. J was trimmed by 5 bases and V by 6 bases; bases with no gene match: 11. Germline V gene data show CDR1 as MDHEN and CDR2 as SYDVKM. The CDR3 DNA is TGTGCCAGCAGCCTTGCCGGGACTAGGAGGGAGACCCAGTACTTC. This codes for CASSLAGTRRETQYF.

As for this clone: An end of the junction does not agree with germline; a read error may underlie this. The gene calls are TRBV6-1 and TRBJ1-1, with D tentatively TRBD1 (5 bases). CDR1 MNHNS and CDR2 SASEGT come from the germline V gene. The CDR3 totals 15 residues. In DNA, the CDR3 is TGTGCCAGCATTGAAGCAGGGAGCCTGGGCACTGAAGCTTTCTTT. Amino acid sequence: CASIEAGSLGTEAFF.

This rearrangement joins TRBV28 to TRBJ1-4; weak D call: TRBD1 (5 bases). Trimming took 5 bases from V and 8 from J, leaving 18 bases between them. CDR1 and CDR2 (germline): MDHEN, SYDVKM. The CDR3 consists of 15 residues. CDR3 in amino acids: CASSDQTDVREKLFF. The CDR3 DNA reads as TGTGCCAGCAGTGACCAGACAGACGTACGGGAAAAACTGTTTTTT.

This chain uses TRBV5-1 with TRBJ2-2, with 9 bases identical to TRBD2. V was pared by 3 bases and J by 4 bases, with 13 bases of the junction left unmatched. This CDR3 has 18 amino acids. Germline CDR1 is SGHRS and CDR2 is YFSETQ. This chain's CDR3 is CASSSSGGPLSGTGELFF. As DNA, the CDR3 is TGCGCCAGCAGCTCAAGCGGGGGGCCCCTTTCGGGCACCGGGGAGCTGTTTTTT.

The chain uses TRBV2 and TRBJ1-5; D gene uncertain. The CDR3 is made up of 16 amino acids. Trimming stripped 1 base from V and 7 bases from J, with 17 bases between. Germline V gives CDR1 SNHLY, CDR2 FYNNEI. The CDR3 DNA is TGTGCCAGCAGTGAAGGTGGCAGGCGGATCATCCAGCCCCAGCATTTT. Amino acids: CASSEGGRRIIQPQHF.

This clone was seen a few times. V and J are TRBV5-4 and TRBJ1-2; D call uncertain. V was pared by 2 bases and J by 0 bases, with 8 bases between. The germline CDR1 and CDR2 sequences are SGHNT and YYREEE (reference sequence). The CDR3 is made up of 14 amino acids. The CDR3 reads CASSFIYPNYGYTF. The CDR3 coding sequence is TGTGCCAGCAGCTTTATCTATCCTAACTATGGCTACACCTTC.

The gene calls are TRBV29-1 and TRBJ2-7; 7 positions match TRBD1. With V trimmed by 5 bases and J by 3 bases, 4 bases remained unmatched. The germline V gene has CDR1 SQVTM and CDR2 ANQGSEA. The CDR3 totals 12 residues. CDR3 region: CSVSGQSYEQYF. DNA for the CDR3: TGCAGCGTTTCGGGACAGAGCTACGAGCAGTACTTC.

The chain links TRBV28 to TRBJ2-1; D is possibly TRBD2 (6 bases). The CDR3 contains 15 residues. Germline CDR1 and CDR2: MDHEN and SYDVKM. V lost 6 bases, J lost 0 bases, and 12 bases lay in between. The CDR3: CASSRLRDSYNEQFF. CDR3 DNA: TGTGCCAGCAGCCGCCTGCGGGACTCCTACAATGAGCAGTTCTTC.

This clone has just one count. The V call is TRBV4-1, the J call TRBJ2-5; 7 bases map to TRBD2. V lost 0 bases to trimming and J lost 5 bases; unmatched junction nucleotides: 9. The germline gives CDR1 MGHRA, CDR2 YSYEKL. There are 16 residues in the CDR3. CDR3 residues: CASSQDLASGGETQYF. CDR3 nucleotide sequence: TGCGCCAGCAGCCAAGATCTGGCTAGCGGAGGGGAGACCCAGTACTTC.

This clone was observed once. The rearrangement links TRBV28 to TRBJ1-4, with TRBD1 matching over 9 bases. There are 16 residues in the CDR3. V lost 3 bases and J lost 4; bases outside the gene matches: 6. From germline, CDR1 is MDHEN and CDR2 SYDVKM. DNA for the CDR3: TGTGCCAGCAGTTTTGTCCCGGGACAGGGTAATGAAAAACTGTTTTTT. Its protein is CASSFVPGQGNEKLFF.

The rearrangement links TRBV11-2 to TRBJ1-2, with TRBD1 as a possible D gene (6 bases). Germline CDR1 SGHAT, CDR2 FQNNGV. The CDR3 has 16 residues. The ends were cut back, 0 bases at V and 4 bases at J, with 15 bases in the middle. The CDR3 loop is CASSLDQFGTLYGYTF. The DNA of the CDR3 is TGTGCCAGCAGCTTAGATCAGTTCGGGACACTCTATGGCTACACCTTC.

This clone came up a few times. This chain connects TRBV6-1 to TRBJ2-1; 9 bases are a match to TRBD2. Germline V gene lookup returns CDR1 MNHNS and CDR2 SASEGT. CDR3 length equals 16 residues. The trim removed 2 bases at V and 0 bases at J, leaving 2 bases unmatched. The CDR3 here is CASSEQAGGSYNEQFF. For the CDR3, the DNA is TGTGCCAGCAGTGAACAAGCGGGAGGCTCCTACAATGAGCAGTTCTTC.

The genes are TRBV14 and TRBJ2-3; D remains unclear. The CDR3 extends over 17 amino acids. V shed 0 bases and J shed 3 bases, with 16 bases lying between them. Germline V gene sequence: CDR1 SGHDN, CDR2 FVKESK. The CDR3 region is CASSQDRLGPGTDTQYF. In DNA form, the CDR3 reads TGTGCCAGCAGCCAAGATCGTCTCGGACCCGGGACAGATACGCAGTATTTT.